Presented here are 27 T cell receptor beta chains from one specimen sequenced in a study of blood T cell repertoires in COVID-19. Clones were read by immunoSEQ multiplex PCR, and TCRdb kept only the in-frame ones, dropping some. The sample consists of some 54,000 clones, over 75% of them appearing once. The specimen was peripheral blood. These receptors were obtained from a man between 65 and 80 years old with active COVID-19.

The rearrangement uses TRBV19 and TRBJ1-2; 11 bases line up with TRBD1. V lost 6 bases to trimming and J lost 3 bases; unmatched junction nucleotides: 6. The CDR3 covers 15 residues. CDR1 LNHDA and CDR2 SQIVND come from the germline V gene (reference sequence). CDR3 residues: CASRPGQGAYYGYTF. As DNA, the CDR3 is TGTGCCAGTAGACCCGGACAGGGGGCTTACTATGGCTACACCTTC.

This chain joins TRBV9 and TRBJ1-2; 10 bases are a match to TRBD1. This CDR3 has 15 residues. V shed 3 bases, J shed 4 bases, and the junction held 6 bases outside the gene matches. Germline CDR1 SGDLS, CDR2 YYNGEE. In nucleotides, the CDR3 is TGTGCCAGCAGCGAGACGACAGGGGGCTTCTATGGCTACACCTTC. Its translation is CASSETTGGFYGYTF.

The V call is TRBV6-5, the J call TRBJ2-7; no reliable D call. Germline V gene sequence: CDR1 MNHEY, CDR2 SVGAGI. There are 12 residues in the CDR3. With 7 bases removed from V and 3 bases from J, the gap between germline ends came to 10 bases. The CDR3 sequence is CASNPTYYEQYF. Here the CDR3 DNA reads TGTGCCAGCAACCCCACCTACTACGAGCAGTACTTC.

This clone was detected a few times. J is TRBJ2-7 and V is TRBV5-1; D gene ambiguous. V was clipped by 0 bases and J by 0 bases, with 7 bases between them. The CDR3 spans 14 residues. CDR1 SGHRS and CDR2 YFSETQ come from the germline V gene. CDR3 bases: TGCGCCAGCAGCTTGGCAGGCAGCTCCTACGAGCAGTACTTC. Translation: CASSLAGSSYEQYF.

In its sample, this clone was seen a few times. The chain carries TRBV3-1 (or the pseudogene TRBV3-2) and TRBJ1-6; 8 nucleotides line up with TRBD1. V shed 7 bases, J shed 10 bases, and the junction held 9 bases outside the gene matches. CDR1 is LGHDT and CDR2 is YNNKEL in the germline V gene (reference sequence). This CDR3 comprises 14 residues. As DNA, the CDR3 is TGTGCCAGCAACCTCAGGGGGCTAGAGTCACCCCTCCACTTT. It specifies CASNLRGLESPLHF.

The J gene is TRBJ2-7, the V gene TRBV4-3, with TRBD1 matching 7 bases. The germline CDR1 and CDR2 sequences are LGHNA and YSLEER. V shed 0 bases and J 3 bases; nucleotides not matched to a gene: 5. CDR3 length: 15 residues. Here the CDR3 reads CASSQDSAGGYEQYF. The CDR3 DNA is TGCGCCAGCAGCCAAGATTCGGCAGGGGGCTACGAGCAGTACTTC.

This clone was picked up one time. V is TRBV7-2 and J is TRBJ2-5; 7 positions agree with TRBD2. The V and J ends lost 2 bases and 7 bases, in that order; junction bases with no gene match: 7. The germline gives CDR1 SGHTA, CDR2 FQGNSA. The CDR3 is made up of 14 amino acids. The CDR3 sequence is CASSLKTSGGTQYF. The CDR3 DNA is TGTGCCAGCAGCTTAAAGACATCGGGAGGGACCCAGTACTTC.

The chain employs TRBV5-1 and TRBJ2-5; D may be TRBD1 (5 bases). V lost 4 bases and J 2 bases, leaving 15 bases between the germline ends. In germline, CDR1 is SGHRS, CDR2 YFSETQ. This CDR3 region has 15 residues. The CDR3 nucleotides read TGCGCCAGCAGCCCAGGACAAGGACCGCAAGAGACCCAGTACTTC. It encodes CASSPGQGPQETQYF.

The CDR3 bases are TGCGCCAGCAGCCAAGAGAGGACAGGGGGCTTGGGTGAGCAGTTCTTC. As protein: CASSQERTGGLGEQFF. The genes are TRBV4-3 and TRBJ2-1; TRBD1 aligns across 11 bases. With 0 bases clipped from V and 9 bases from J, the junction kept 7 bases outside the gene matches. Germline V gene sequence: CDR1 LGHNA, CDR2 YSLEER. The CDR3 is 16 amino acids.

The CDR3 protein is CASSLGLEAATEAFF. The CDR3 DNA is TGCGCCAGCAGCTTAGGTTTAGAGGCAGCCACTGAAGCTTTCTTT. The chain couples TRBV5-1 to TRBJ1-1; D is unclear. The CDR3 loop spans 15 amino acids. Trimming left V 2 bases short and J 4 bases short, with 15 bases between. Germline V gene sequence: CDR1 SGHRS, CDR2 YFSETQ.

The chain employs TRBV7-2 and TRBJ2-3, with TRBD1 identical over 7 bases. Germline V gene data show CDR1 as SGHTA and CDR2 as FQGNSA. The CDR3 is 15 residues long. V was clipped by 7 bases and J by 0 bases; unmatched bases: 7. Here the CDR3 DNA reads TGTGCCAGCAACCCGTGGGGACAGAGCACAGATACGCAGTATTTT. Translation gives CASNPWGQSTDTQYF.

The rearrangement uses TRBV10-2 and TRBJ2-3; weak D call: TRBD2 (6 bases). The CDR3 consists of 11 residues. The V gene's germline CDR1 is WSHSY and CDR2 SAAADI. Trimming took off 6 bases at V and 10 bases at J, with 11 bases between the two ends. The CDR3 bases are TGCGCCAGCAGCTCGGGGGAGTCGCAGTATTTT. Its translation is CASSSGESQYF.

V gene TRBV5-4 combines with J gene TRBJ1-2; 7 nucleotides line up with TRBD1. The germline gives CDR1 SGHNT, CDR2 YYREEE (reference sequence). After removal of 4 bases from V and 8 bases from J, the junction contained 14 bases not matched to a gene. The CDR3 length is 15 residues. CDR3 sequence reads: CASSTGPGQSLGYTF. In nucleotides, the CDR3 is TGTGCCAGCAGCACAGGACCGGGACAGAGCCTGGGCTACACCTTC. Using reference TRBV5-4 and TRBJ1-2 for the parts outside the CDR3, the full variable domain is ETGVTQSPTHLIKTRGQQVTLRCSSQSGHNTVSWYQQALGQGPQFIFQYYREEENGRGNFPPRFSGLQFPNYSSELNVNALELDDSALYLCASSTGPGQSLGYTFGSGTRLTVV.

The rearrangement joins TRBV5-1 to TRBJ2-1, with D perhaps matching TRBD2 (6 bases). Germline lookup yields CDR1 SGHRS and CDR2 YFSETQ. Between the trimmed V and J ends, which lost 4 bases and 9 bases, there was a span of 11 bases. CDR3 length: 12 amino acids. CDR3 DNA sequence: TGCGCCAGCAGCCTGCTGGGGGGTGAGCAGTTCTTC. Its translation: CASSLLGGEQFF.

V is TRBV7-3 and J is TRBJ2-1; tentative D call: TRBD2 (5 bases). Trimming removed 1 base at V and 7 bases at J, with 14 bases between. CDR1 is SGHTA and CDR2 is FQGTGA in the germline V gene. This CDR3 has 15 residues. DNA of the CDR3: TGTGCCAGCAGCTTAAGAGGAGGTTCTGGGAATGAGCAGTTCTTC. It specifies CASSLRGGSGNEQFF.

The chain uses TRBV4-2 and TRBJ1-3, with a possible D match to TRBD1 (5 bases). V shed 4 bases and J shed 1 base, with 17 bases lying between them. Germline CDR1 reads LGHNA; CDR2 reads YNFKEQ. This CDR3 region has 17 residues. Written as DNA, the CDR3 is TGTGCCAGCAGCCCTCAAATTGGGGGAGGATCTGGAAACACCATATATTTT. This translates into CASSPQIGGGSGNTIYF.

The chain employs TRBV7-2 and TRBJ1-1; TRBD1 is a possible D gene (6 bases). CDR1 SGHTA and CDR2 FQGNSA come from the germline V gene. With 1 base removed from V and 4 bases from J, the gap between germline ends came to 13 bases. The CDR3 sequence is 15 residues long. Here the CDR3 DNA reads TGTGCCAGCAGCTTAGAGGGGGGGATGGGCACTGAAGCTTTCTTT. This translates into CASSLEGGMGTEAFF.

The rearrangement joins TRBV5-1 to TRBJ1-3; D ambiguous. There are 17 residues in the CDR3. The V and J ends lost 4 bases and 1 base respectively, with 18 bases between them. CDR1 and CDR2 (germline): SGHRS, YFSETQ. The CDR3 bases are TGCGCCAGCAGCCAAACTTTCCCGGGATCTTCTGGAAACACCATATATTTT. The encoded protein is CASSQTFPGSSGNTIYF.

CDR3 DNA: TGCGCCAGCAGCCAAGAACGGGCGGCACAGGGTACTAGAAACACCATATATTTT. Translation gives CASSQERAAQGTRNTIYF. This chain connects TRBV4-1 to TRBJ1-3; perhaps TRBD1 as D (6 bases). In germline, CDR1 is MGHRA, CDR2 YSYEKL. The CDR3 extends over 18 amino acids. Between the trimmed V and J ends, which lost 0 bases and 5 bases, there was a span of 20 bases.

This clone was seen only a few times. V gene TRBV5-1 combines with J gene TRBJ2-1; 11 bases are a match to TRBD2. Unmatched junction bases numbered 4, after V lost 4 bases and J lost 7 bases. CDR3 length: 14 amino acids. Germline V gene data show CDR1 as SGHRS and CDR2 as YFSETQ. This chain's CDR3 is CASSGTSGGNEQFF. The CDR3 bases are TGCGCCAGCAGCGGAACTAGCGGGGGAAATGAGCAGTTCTTC.

This clone was seen a handful of times. V is TRBV10-3 and J is TRBJ2-3; tentatively, D is TRBD2 (6 bases). V lost 7 bases and J 6 bases, leaving 11 bases between the germline ends. Per the germline V gene, CDR1 is ENHRY and CDR2 is SYGVKD. The CDR3 spans 12 residues. The CDR3, as DNA: TGTGCCATCAACCGCGGGGACGATACGCAGTATTTT. Translating it yields CAINRGDDTQYF.

A few counts support this clone. CDR3 in DNA: TGTGCCAGCAGCTTAAGAGGGGGATGGGAGACCCAGTACTTC. The encoded protein is CASSLRGGWETQYF. The chain joins TRBV5-4 to TRBJ2-5, with D perhaps TRBD1 (6 bases). CDR3 size: 14 residues. The V end was cut by 2 bases, the J end by 5 bases, with 13 bases between. CDR1 is SGHNT and CDR2 is YYREEE in the germline V gene (reference sequence).

This chain connects TRBV18 to TRBJ1-1; D is undetermined. Germline lookup yields CDR1 KGHSH and CDR2 LQKENI. The V end lost 7 bases, the J end lost 1 base, and 16 bases lay between the germline ends. The CDR3 covers 15 residues. The CDR3 is CASFPSSISNTEAFF. Here the CDR3 DNA reads TGTGCCAGCTTCCCCTCGAGCATCTCGAACACTGAAGCTTTCTTT.

This rearrangement joins TRBV5-8 to TRBJ1-2, with 8 bases fitting TRBD1. The CDR3 covers 13 residues. J lost 8 bases, V lost 3 bases, and 6 bases had no gene match. The germline gives CDR1 SGHTS, CDR2 YDEGEE. CDR3 in amino acids: CASSSGGARGYTF. Here the CDR3 DNA reads TGTGCCAGCAGCTCAGGGGGCGCGCGCGGCTACACCTTC. The full variable domain, in which reference TRBV5-8 and TRBJ1-2 provide the parts outside the CDR3, is EAGVTQSPTHLIKTRGQQATLRCSPISGHTSVYWYQQALGLGLQFLLWYDEGEERNRGNFPPRFSGRQFPNYSSELNVNALELEDSALYLCASSSGGARGYTFGSGTRLTVV.

V and J are TRBV6-2 or TRBV6-3 and TRBJ2-7; TRBD2 matches at 10 bases. CDR1 and CDR2 from the germline V gene are MNHEY and SVGEGT. The CDR3 runs 15 residues. V lost 2 bases and J lost 2; bases outside the gene matches: 3. The DNA of the CDR3 is TGTGCCAGCAGTTACCTTCTAGCGGGAGCCTACGAGCAGTACTTC. As protein: CASSYLLAGAYEQYF.

This clone was seen only a few times. This chain uses TRBV4-3 with TRBJ2-7; D unclear. The CDR3 covers 16 residues. V was pared by 0 bases and J by 2 bases, with 14 bases between. CDR1 and CDR2 from the germline V gene are LGHNA and YSLEER. DNA of the CDR3: TGCGCCAGCAGCCAAGATTCGTCGGGTGCTACCTACGAGCAGTACTTC. Its translation is CASSQDSSGATYEQYF.

The V gene is TRBV28, the J gene TRBJ1-1, with D perhaps matching TRBD1 (6 bases). CDR3 size: 14 residues. Germline loops: CDR1 MDHEN, CDR2 SYDVKM. V was shortened by 5 bases and J by 4 bases, with 14 bases between the two germline ends. The CDR3 protein is CASSPGGRGTEAFF. DNA of the CDR3: TGTGCCAGCAGTCCCGGGGGGCGAGGCACTGAAGCTTTCTTT.